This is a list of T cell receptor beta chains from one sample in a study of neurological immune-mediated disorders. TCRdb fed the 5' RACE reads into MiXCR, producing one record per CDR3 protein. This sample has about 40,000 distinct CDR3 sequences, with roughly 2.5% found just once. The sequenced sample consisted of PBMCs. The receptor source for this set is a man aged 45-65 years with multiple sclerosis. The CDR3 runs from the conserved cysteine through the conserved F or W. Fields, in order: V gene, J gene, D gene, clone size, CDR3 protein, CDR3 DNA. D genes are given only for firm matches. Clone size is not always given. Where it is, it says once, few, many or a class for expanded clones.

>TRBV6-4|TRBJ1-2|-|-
CASSLGGGRGYTF
TGTGCCAGCTCCCTGGGGGGAGGGAGAGGCTACACCTTC
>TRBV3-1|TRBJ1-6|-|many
CASSQGSRYNSPLHF
TGTGCCAGCAGCCAAGGGAGTCGTTATAATTCACCCCTCCACTTT
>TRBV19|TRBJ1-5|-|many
CASSPQTRTYSNQPQHF
TGTGCCAGTAGTCCCCAAACCCGAACCTATAGCAATCAGCCCCAGCATTTT
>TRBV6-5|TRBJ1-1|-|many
CASSYLPTDRYSEAFF
TGTGCCAGCAGTTACCTCCCCACAGATCGATATAGTGAAGCTTTCTTT
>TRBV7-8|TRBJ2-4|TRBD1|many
CASSSTGESDIQYF
TGTGCCAGCAGCTCGACAGGGGAGTCTGACATTCAGTACTTC
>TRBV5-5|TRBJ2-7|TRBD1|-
CASSSGTGREQYF
TGTGCCAGCAGCTCCGGGACAGGCCGCGAGCAGTACTTC
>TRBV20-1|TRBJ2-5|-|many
CSARDGGLETQYF
TGCAGTGCTAGAGATGGGGGGTTAGAGACCCAGTACTTC
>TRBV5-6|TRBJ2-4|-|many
CASSLLGAENIQYF
TGTGCCAGCAGCTTGTTGGGGGCGGAGAACATTCAGTACTTC
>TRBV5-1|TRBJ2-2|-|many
CASSLGWGNRELFF
TGCGCCAGCAGCTTGGGCTGGGGGAACCGGGAGCTGTTTTTT
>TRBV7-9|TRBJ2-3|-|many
CASSLALDTQYF
TGTGCCAGCAGCCTTGCACTGGATACGCAGTATTTT
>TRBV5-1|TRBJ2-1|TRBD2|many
CASSSMSGSSYNEQFF
TGCGCCAGCAGCTCAATGAGCGGGAGCTCCTACAATGAGCAGTTCTTC
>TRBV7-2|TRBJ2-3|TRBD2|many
CASSPREGGGGSDTQYF
TGTGCCAGCAGCCCCCGGGAGGGCGGCGGGGGATCTGATACGCAGTATTTT
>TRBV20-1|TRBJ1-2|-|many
CSARDPQVIYGYTF
TGCAGTGCTAGAGATCCACAGGTTATCTATGGCTACACCTTC